This paragraph reports one T cell receptor beta chain. Other DNA sequences in this sample translate to the same CDR3. In the original workflow: It was from reference gene primer amplification that nucleated cell counts were estimated. Sequencing used immunoSEQ multiplex PCR; TCRdb keeps in-frame clones, though not all of them. The DNA was the basis for D and trimming; V, J and clone size are from that table. The table records just over 200,000 clones, around 81% of them present only once. This sample was taken from a study of blood T cell repertoires in COVID-19. Whole-study context: Donors in the United States, Italy and Spain gave samples during acute or convalescent COVID-19. PBMCs, B-cell-depleted T cells, or T cells were the source of the cDNA or gDNA that made up the material.

Trimming pared 0 bases from V and 5 bases from J, leaving 8 bases between. Per the germline V gene, CDR1 is SNHLY and CDR2 is FYNNEI. The CDR3 totals 14 residues. This chain links TRBV2 with TRBJ1-5, with TRBD1 as a possible D gene (5 bases). Sequencing was performed on peripheral blood. The source of this sequence is a woman between 70 and 85 years old with acute or convalescent COVID-19. The CDR3 DNA reads as TGTGCCAGCAGTGAAGCCCAGGGTGATCAGCCCCAGCATTTT. The encoded protein is CASSEAQGDQPQHF. The full variable domain, its missing parts supplied by reference TRBV2 and TRBJ1-5, is EPEVTQTPSHQVTQMGQEVILRCVPISNHLYFYWYRQILGQKVEFLVSFYNNEISEKSEIFDDQFSVERPDGSNFTLKIRSTKLEDSAMYFCASSEAQGDQPQHFGDGTRLSIL.